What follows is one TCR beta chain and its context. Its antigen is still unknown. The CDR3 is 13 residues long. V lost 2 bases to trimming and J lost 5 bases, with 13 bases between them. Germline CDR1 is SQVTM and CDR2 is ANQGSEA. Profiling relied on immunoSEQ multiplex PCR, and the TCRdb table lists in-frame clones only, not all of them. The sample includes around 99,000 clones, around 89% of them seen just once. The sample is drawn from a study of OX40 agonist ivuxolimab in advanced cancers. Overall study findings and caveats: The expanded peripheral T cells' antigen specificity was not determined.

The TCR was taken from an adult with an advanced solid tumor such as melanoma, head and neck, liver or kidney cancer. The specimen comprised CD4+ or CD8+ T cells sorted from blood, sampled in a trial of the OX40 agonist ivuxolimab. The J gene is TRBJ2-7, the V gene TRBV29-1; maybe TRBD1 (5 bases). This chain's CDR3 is CSVELDSLNEQYF. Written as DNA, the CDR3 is TGCAGCGTTGAACTAGACAGTCTCAACGAGCAGTACTTC.